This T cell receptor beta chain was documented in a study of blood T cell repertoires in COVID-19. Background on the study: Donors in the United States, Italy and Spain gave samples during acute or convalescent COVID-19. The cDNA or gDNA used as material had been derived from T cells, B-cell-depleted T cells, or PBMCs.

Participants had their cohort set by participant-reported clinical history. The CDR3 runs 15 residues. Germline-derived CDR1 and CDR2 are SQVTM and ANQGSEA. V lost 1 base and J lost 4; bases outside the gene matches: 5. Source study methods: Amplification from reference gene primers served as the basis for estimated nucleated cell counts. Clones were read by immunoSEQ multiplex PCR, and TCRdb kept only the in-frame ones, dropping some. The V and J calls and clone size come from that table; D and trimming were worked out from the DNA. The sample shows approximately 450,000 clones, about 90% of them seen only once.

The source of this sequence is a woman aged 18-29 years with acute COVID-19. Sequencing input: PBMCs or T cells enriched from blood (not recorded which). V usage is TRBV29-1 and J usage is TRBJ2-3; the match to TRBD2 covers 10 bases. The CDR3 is CSVEVSSGGADTQYF. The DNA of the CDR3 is TGCAGCGTTGAAGTATCCAGCGGGGGGGCAGATACGCAGTATTTT.